These 9 T cell receptor beta chains came from one sample sequenced in a study of identifying expanded T cells in peripheral blood. Assay used: immunoSEQ multiplex PCR; TCRdb lists only in-frame clones, some missing. This sample yields some 99,000 clones, of which about 85% are seen a single time; roughly 7.6% belongs to the top ten. The sequencing input was blood. Receptor source: a person aged 18-70 years in good health.

The chain joins TRBV6-6 to TRBJ1-2; D not resolved. The V gene lost 6 bases and the J gene lost 0 bases, with 14 bases spanning the gap. CDR1 is MNHNY and CDR2 is SVGAGI in the germline V gene (reference sequence). The CDR3 extends over 15 amino acids. CDR3: CASRPLRASNYGYTF. CDR3 in DNA: TGTGCCAGCAGGCCTTTGCGGGCCTCTAACTATGGCTACACCTTC.

V is TRBV30 and J is TRBJ1-2, with 9 bases matching TRBD1. The CDR3 spans 15 residues. Per germline, CDR1 GTSNPN and CDR2 SVGIG (reference sequence). After removal of 3 bases from V and 5 bases from J, the junction contained 10 bases not matched to a gene. CDR3 sequence reads: CAWREMGQGTYGYTF. Here the CDR3 DNA reads TGTGCCTGGAGAGAAATGGGACAGGGAACATATGGCTACACCTTC.

This clone was seen more than once but under ten times. This chain connects TRBV7-2 to TRBJ2-5; D gene unclear. From germline, CDR1 is SGHTA and CDR2 FQGNSA. Trimming shortened V by 5 bases and J by 0 bases, and 4 bases separated the two germline ends. This CDR3 spans 12 amino acids. The CDR3 region has the DNA TGTGCCAGCAGCACGTACCAAGAGACCCAGTACTTC. It yields the protein CASSTYQETQYF.

The chain carries TRBV19 and TRBJ2-7; 7 bases align to TRBD2. V lost 2 bases and J lost 3; bases outside the gene matches: 10. CDR1 is LNHDA and CDR2 is SQIVND in the germline V gene (reference sequence). This CDR3 is built from 16 residues. CDR3 DNA sequence: TGTGCCAGTAGTATATTTCGGACTAGTTCGATCTACGAGCAGTACTTC. This gives the protein CASSIFRTSSIYEQYF.

The V call is TRBV19, the J call TRBJ1-2, with D unresolved. Germline lookup yields CDR1 LNHDA and CDR2 SQIVND (reference sequence). This CDR3 is 17 amino acids long. Trimming removed 2 bases at V and 4 bases at J, with 20 bases between. CDR3 nucleotides: TGTGCCAGTAGTATAAGGAGTGGCCCGGACCCCCTCTATGGCTACACCTTC. Translating it yields CASSIRSGPDPLYGYTF.

The rearrangement links TRBV5-4 to TRBJ2-7, with 11 bases identical to TRBD1. This CDR3 is 14 amino acids long. The germline CDR1 and CDR2 sequences are SGHNT and YYREEE (reference sequence). Trimming at V came to 2 bases and at J to 6 bases, leaving 4 bases not matched to a gene. For the CDR3, the DNA is TGTGCCAGCAGCTTTGGACAGGGGGCGTCCGAGCAGTACTTC. It codes for CASSFGQGASEQYF.

The V and J genes are TRBV19 and TRBJ1-6; 9 nucleotides line up with TRBD1. CDR1 and CDR2 (germline): LNHDA, SQIVND (reference sequence). This CDR3 is 16 amino acids long. V shed 6 bases, J shed 7 bases, and the junction held 10 bases outside the gene matches. The CDR3 nucleotides are TGTGCCAGTAGGACAACTCCGGGACAGGGAAATTCACCCCTCCACTTT. Translation: CASRTTPGQGNSPLHF.

The chain is built from TRBV18 and TRBJ2-1; possible D gene TRBD2, 5 bases. CDR1 and CDR2 (germline): KGHSH, LQKENI. V was cut by 6 bases and J by 5 bases, with 14 bases left in between. This CDR3 comprises 14 residues. The CDR3 DNA sequence: TGTGCCAGCTCCGTTCAAGCGGACCACAATGAGCAGTTCTTC. It translates to CASSVQADHNEQFF. The entire variable domain, with the rest obtained from reference TRBV18 and TRBJ2-1, is as follows: NAGVMQNPRHLVRRRGQEARLRCSPMKGHSHVYWYRQLPEEGLKFMVYLQKENIIDESGMPKERFSAEFPKEGPSILRIQQVVRGDSAAYFCASSVQADHNEQFFGPGTRLTVL.

The J gene is TRBJ1-1, the V gene TRBV9; the D gene is possibly TRBD1 (5 bases). Germline CDR1 reads SGDLS; CDR2 reads YYNGEE. Trimming pared 3 bases from V and 1 base from J, leaving 19 bases between. CDR3 size: 17 residues. The CDR3 here is CASSDPLGDWGNTEAFF. In nucleotides, the CDR3 is TGTGCCAGCAGCGATCCACTGGGGGATTGGGGGAACACTGAAGCTTTCTTT.